This paragraph covers one T cell receptor (beta chain) sequence. Its antigen is not identified. The CDR3 has 13 residues. In germline, CDR1 is SGHTA, CDR2 FQGNSA. Reprocessing the 5' RACE reads, TCRdb reports a single entry for every CDR3 protein and omits DNA. The sample has fewer than 300,000 distinct CDR3 sequences, and its top ten clones hold around 4.2%. The source of the sample is a study of T cells expressing NK-cell markers. General study points: What remained unclear was the HCMV specificity of expanded NKG2C+ T cell clones.

The TCR originated in a woman aged 18-70 years in good health. The source material was blood T cells: a sorted CD56 or NKG2C T cell subset, CD4+ or CD8+ T cells, or bulk PBMC T cells (not recorded which). The chain joins TRBV7-2 to TRBJ2-3; TCRdb names TRBD1, which stays unverified in the absence of DNA. The chain's CDR3 is CASRGQRTDTQYF.